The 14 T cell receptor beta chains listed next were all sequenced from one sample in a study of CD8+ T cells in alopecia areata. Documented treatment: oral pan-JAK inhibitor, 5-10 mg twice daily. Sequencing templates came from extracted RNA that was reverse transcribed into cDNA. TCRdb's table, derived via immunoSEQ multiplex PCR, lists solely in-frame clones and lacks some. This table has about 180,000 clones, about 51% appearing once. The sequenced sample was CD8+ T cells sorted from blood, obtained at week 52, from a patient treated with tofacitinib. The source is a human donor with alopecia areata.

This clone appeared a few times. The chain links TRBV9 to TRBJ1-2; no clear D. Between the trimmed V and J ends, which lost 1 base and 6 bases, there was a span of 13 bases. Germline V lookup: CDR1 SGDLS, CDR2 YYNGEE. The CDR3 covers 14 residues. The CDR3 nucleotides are TGTGCCAGCAGCGTAACGGCGGTCCTTAATGGCTACACCTTC. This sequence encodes CASSVTAVLNGYTF.

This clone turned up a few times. The CDR3 protein is CASRWTGPFEAFF. In DNA form, the CDR3 reads TGTGCCAGCAGATGGACAGGGCCATTTGAAGCTTTCTTT. The chain links TRBV2 to TRBJ1-1; 8 bases line up with TRBD1. The CDR3 runs to 13 residues. Germline lookup yields CDR1 SNHLY and CDR2 FYNNEI. V lost 6 bases, J lost 7 bases, and 7 bases stayed unmatched.

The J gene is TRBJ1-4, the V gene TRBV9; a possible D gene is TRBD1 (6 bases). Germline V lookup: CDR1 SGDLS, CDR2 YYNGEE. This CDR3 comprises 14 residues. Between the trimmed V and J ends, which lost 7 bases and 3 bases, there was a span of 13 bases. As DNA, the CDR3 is TGTGCCAGCGCCCTGGACAGAGCTAATGAAAAACTGTTTTTT. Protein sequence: CASALDRANEKLFF.

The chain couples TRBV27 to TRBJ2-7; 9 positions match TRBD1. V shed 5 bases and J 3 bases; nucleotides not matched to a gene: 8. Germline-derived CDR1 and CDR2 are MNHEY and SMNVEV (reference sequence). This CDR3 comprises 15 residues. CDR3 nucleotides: TGTGCCAGCAGTGGATGGACAGGGGTTAACTACGAGCAGTACTTC. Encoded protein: CASSGWTGVNYEQYF.

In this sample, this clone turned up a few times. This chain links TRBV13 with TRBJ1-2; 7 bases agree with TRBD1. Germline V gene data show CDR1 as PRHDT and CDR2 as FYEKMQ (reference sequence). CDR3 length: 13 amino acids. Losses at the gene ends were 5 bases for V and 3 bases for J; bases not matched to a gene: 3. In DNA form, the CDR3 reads TGTGCCAGCAGCCAACAGGGGTACTATGGCTACACCTTC. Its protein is CASSQQGYYGYTF.

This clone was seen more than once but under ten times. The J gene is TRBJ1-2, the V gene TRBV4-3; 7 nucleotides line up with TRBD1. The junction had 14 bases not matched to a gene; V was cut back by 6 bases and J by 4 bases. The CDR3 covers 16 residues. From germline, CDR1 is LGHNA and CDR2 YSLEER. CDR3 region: CASRFSAGGSSYGYTF. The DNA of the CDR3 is TGCGCCAGCAGATTCTCAGCAGGGGGGTCGAGCTATGGCTACACCTTC.

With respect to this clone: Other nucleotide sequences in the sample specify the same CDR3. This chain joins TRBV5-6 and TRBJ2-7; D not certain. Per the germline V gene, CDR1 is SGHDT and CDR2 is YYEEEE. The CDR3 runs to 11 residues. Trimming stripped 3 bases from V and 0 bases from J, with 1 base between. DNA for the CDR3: TGTGCCAGCAGCTCCTCCTACGAGCAGTACTTC. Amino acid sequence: CASSSSYEQYF.

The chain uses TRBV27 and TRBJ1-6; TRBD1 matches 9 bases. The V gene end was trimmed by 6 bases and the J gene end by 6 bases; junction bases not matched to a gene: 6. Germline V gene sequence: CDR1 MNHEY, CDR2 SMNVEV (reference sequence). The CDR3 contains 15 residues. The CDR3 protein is CASSPGQGFNSPLHF. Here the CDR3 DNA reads TGTGCCAGCAGCCCAGGACAGGGGTTTAATTCACCCCTCCACTTT.

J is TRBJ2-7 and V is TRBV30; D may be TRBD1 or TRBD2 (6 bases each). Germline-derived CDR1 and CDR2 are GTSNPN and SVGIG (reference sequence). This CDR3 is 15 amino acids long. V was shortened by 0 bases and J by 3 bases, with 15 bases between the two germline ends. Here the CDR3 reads CAWSVSGGFYYEQYF. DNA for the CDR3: TGTGCCTGGAGTGTATCCGGGGGCTTTTACTACGAGCAGTACTTC.

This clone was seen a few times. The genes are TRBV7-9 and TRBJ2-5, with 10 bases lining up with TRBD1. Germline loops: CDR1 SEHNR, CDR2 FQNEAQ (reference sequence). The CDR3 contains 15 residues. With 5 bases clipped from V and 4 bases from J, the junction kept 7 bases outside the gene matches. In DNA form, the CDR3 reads TGTGCCAGCAGCGACCGACAGGGGGCTATAGAGACCCAGTACTTC. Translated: CASSDRQGAIETQYF.

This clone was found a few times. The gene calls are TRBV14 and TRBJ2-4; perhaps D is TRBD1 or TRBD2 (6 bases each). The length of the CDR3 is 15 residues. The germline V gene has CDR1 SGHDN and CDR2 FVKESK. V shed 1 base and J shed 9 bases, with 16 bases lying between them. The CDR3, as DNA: TGTGCCAGCAGCCAAGGGGGGGCCAAATGGGGCATTCAGTACTTC. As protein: CASSQGGAKWGIQYF.

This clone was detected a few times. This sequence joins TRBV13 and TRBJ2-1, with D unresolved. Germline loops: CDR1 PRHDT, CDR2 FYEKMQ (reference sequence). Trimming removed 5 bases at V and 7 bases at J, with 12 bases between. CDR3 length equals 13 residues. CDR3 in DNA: TGTGCCAGCAGCCCCGGCAGGTGGAATGAGCAGTTCTTC. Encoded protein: CASSPGRWNEQFF. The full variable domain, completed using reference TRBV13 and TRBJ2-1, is AAGVIQSPRHLIKEKRETATLKCYPIPRHDTVYWYQQGPGQDPQFLISFYEKMQSDKGSIPDRFSAQQFSDYHSELNMSSLELGDSALYFCASSPGRWNEQFFGPGTRLTVL.

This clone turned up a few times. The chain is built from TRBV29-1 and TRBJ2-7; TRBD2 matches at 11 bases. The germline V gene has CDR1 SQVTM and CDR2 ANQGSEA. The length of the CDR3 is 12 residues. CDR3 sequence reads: CSAGTSGYEQYF. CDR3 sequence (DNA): TGCAGTGCCGGGACTAGCGGTTACGAGCAGTACTTC.

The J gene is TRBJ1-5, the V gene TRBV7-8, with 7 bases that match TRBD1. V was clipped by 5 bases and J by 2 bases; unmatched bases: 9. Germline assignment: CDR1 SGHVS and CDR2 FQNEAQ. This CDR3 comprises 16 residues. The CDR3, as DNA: TGTGCCAGCAGCCAAATCCCGGACAGGCGCAATCAGCCCCAGCATTTT. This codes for CASSQIPDRRNQPQHF. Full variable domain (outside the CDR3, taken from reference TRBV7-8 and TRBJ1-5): GAGVSQSPRYKVAKRGQDVALRCDPISGHVSLFWYQQALGQGPEFLTYFQNEAQLDKSGLPSDRFFAERPEGSVSTLKIQRTQQEDSAVYLCASSQIPDRRNQPQHFGDGTRLSIL.